This record covers a single T cell receptor (beta chain). Its ends do not fully match the called genes, so a read error is possible. Germline CDR1 is MNHEY and CDR2 is SVGAGI. This CDR3 contains 14 residues. Each CDR3 protein gets one entry after TCRdb re-called the 5' RACE reads with MiXCR. Of tens of thousands of distinct CDR3 sequences listed, less than 40% were seen once; the top ten hold roughly 2.4%. This sequence originates from a female donor with breast cancer. The specimen sequenced was tumor-infiltrating naive CD4+ T cells sorted from the breast tumor. Subset here: naive CD4+ T cells, CD4+CD45RA+CD25-. This chain connects TRBV6-5 to TRBJ1-1; a possible D gene is TRBD1 (6 bases). CDR3 residues: CASSMRDMNTEAFF. The CDR3 DNA reads as TGTGCCAGCAGTATGCGGGACATGAACACTGAGGCTTTCTTT.